The table lists the clone carrying this T cell receptor beta chain with a few counts. Antigen unknown. The sample comes from a study of cytomegalovirus exposure and HLA in healthy donors. The CDR3 is 18 amino acids. V shed 5 bases, J shed 0 bases, and the junction held 10 bases outside the gene matches. Germline lookup yields CDR1 LNHDA and CDR2 SQIVND (reference sequence). Study observations and caveats: Later analysis showed TCR association rates varying by HLA locus, highest for DRB1 and lowest for HLA-C. CMV serostatus was the only recorded immune exposure for donors. The productive fraction for most TCR beta V segments was about 87% or about 30% in an earlier analysis. TRBV6-2, TRBV6-3 and other indistinguishable V segments were excluded.

Primers for the PCR totalled 60 Vbeta and 13 Jbeta. Produced via immunoSEQ multiplex PCR; TCRdb's table is partial and in-frame only. The sample consists of approximately 150,000 clones, 80% to 85% of them appearing once. The genes are TRBV19 and TRBJ2-3, with 11 bases fitting TRBD2. The sequenced sample consisted of PBMCs. The receptor was isolated from a human donor in good health. CDR3: CASSGTSGGHPSTDTQYF. CDR3 DNA: TGTGCCAGTAGTGGTACTAGCGGGGGCCACCCTAGCACAGATACGCAGTATTTT.